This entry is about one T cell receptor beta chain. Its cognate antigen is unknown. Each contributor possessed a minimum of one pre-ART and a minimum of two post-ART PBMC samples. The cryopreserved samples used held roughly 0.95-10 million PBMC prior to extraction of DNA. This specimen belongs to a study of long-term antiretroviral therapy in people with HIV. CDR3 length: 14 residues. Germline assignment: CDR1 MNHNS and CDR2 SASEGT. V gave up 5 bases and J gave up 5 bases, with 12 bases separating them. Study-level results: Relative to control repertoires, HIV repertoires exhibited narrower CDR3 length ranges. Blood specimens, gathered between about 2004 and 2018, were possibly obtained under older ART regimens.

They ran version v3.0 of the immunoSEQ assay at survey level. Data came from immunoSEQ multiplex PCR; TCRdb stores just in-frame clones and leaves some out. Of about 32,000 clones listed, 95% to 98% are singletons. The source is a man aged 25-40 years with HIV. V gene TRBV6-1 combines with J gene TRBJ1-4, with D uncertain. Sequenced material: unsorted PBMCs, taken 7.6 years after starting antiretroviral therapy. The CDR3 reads CASSWGGENEKLFF. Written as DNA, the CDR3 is TGTGCCAGCAGTTGGGGTGGGGAGAATGAAAAACTGTTTTTT.